What follows are 5 T cell receptor beta chains derived from one specimen sequenced in a study of cytomegalovirus exposure and HLA in healthy donors. The PCR ran on 60 Vbeta and 13 Jbeta primers. The assay was immunoSEQ multiplex PCR, and TCRdb's table has in-frame clones only and misses some. The sample yields fewer than 200,000 clones, around 80% seen once. Material: PBMCs. These receptors were taken from a female donor in good health and CMV-seronegative.

The rearrangement uses TRBV27 and TRBJ1-2; 7 bases match TRBD1. CDR1 is MNHEY, CDR2 SMNVEV, per germline (reference sequence). This CDR3 has 16 residues. V lost 5 bases, J lost 4 bases, and 13 bases stayed unmatched. The CDR3 DNA reads as TGTGCCAGCAGTAACTCCGACAGGGAGGTTCCCTATGGCTACACCTTC. Translating gives CASSNSDREVPYGYTF.

This rearrangement joins TRBV4-3 to TRBJ2-7; the D gene is possibly TRBD1 (5 bases). Germline CDR1 LGHNA, CDR2 YSLEER. Trimming shortened V by 0 bases and J by 2 bases, and 8 bases separated the two germline ends. The CDR3 runs 14 residues. The CDR3 region is CASSQEPGPYEQYF. DNA for the CDR3: TGCGCCAGCAGCCAAGAACCAGGGCCCTACGAGCAGTACTTC.

The J gene is TRBJ2-5, the V gene TRBV13; perhaps TRBD2 as D (5 bases). CDR1 PRHDT and CDR2 FYEKMQ come from the germline V gene (reference sequence). V was clipped by 5 bases and J by 5 bases, with 9 bases between them. This CDR3 is built from 12 residues. The CDR3 DNA sequence: TGTGCCAGCAGCCGATCGGGGGAGACCCAGTACTTC. It yields the protein CASSRSGETQYF.

This rearrangement joins TRBV7-8 to TRBJ2-5; D is perhaps TRBD1 (6 bases). Germline V gene sequence: CDR1 SGHVS, CDR2 FQNEAQ. V lost 1 base and J lost 2, with 8 bases in between. CDR3 length: 14 residues. The CDR3 region is CASSLERGQETQYF. Written as DNA, the CDR3 is TGTGCCAGCAGCTTAGAGAGGGGGCAAGAGACCCAGTACTTC.

This clone came up a few times. V and J are TRBV7-2 and TRBJ2-1, with 8 bases identical to TRBD2. The CDR3 covers 15 residues. J gave up 3 bases and V 4 bases, and 5 bases lay outside the gene matches. The V gene's germline CDR1 is SGHTA and CDR2 FQGNSA. Here the CDR3 DNA reads TGTGCCAGCAGCTGGACTAGCAGCTACTACAATGAGCAGTTCTTC. Protein product: CASSWTSSYYNEQFF.